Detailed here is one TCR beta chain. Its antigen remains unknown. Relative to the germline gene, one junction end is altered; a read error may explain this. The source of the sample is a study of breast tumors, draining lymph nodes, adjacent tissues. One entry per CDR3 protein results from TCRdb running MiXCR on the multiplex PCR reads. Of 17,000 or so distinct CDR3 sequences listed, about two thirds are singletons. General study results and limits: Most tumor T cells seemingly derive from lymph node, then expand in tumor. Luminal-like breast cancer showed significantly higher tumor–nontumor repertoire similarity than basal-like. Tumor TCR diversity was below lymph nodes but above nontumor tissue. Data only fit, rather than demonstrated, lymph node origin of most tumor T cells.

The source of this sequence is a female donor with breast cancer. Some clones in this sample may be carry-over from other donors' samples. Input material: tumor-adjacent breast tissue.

The CDR3 here is CASSLFDSNSPLHF. CDR3 nucleotide sequence: TGCGCCAGCAGCTTGTTTGACAGTAATTCCCCCCTCCACTTT. This chain links TRBV5-1 with TRBJ1-6, with a possible D match to TRBD1 (5 bases). The germline V gene encodes CDR1 SGHRS and CDR2 YFSETQ. The CDR3 is made up of 14 amino acids.